One sample yielded the 30 T cell receptor beta chains listed below, sequenced in a study of blood T cell repertoires in COVID-19. TCRdb's copy holds only in-frame clones and misses some; the assay was immunoSEQ multiplex PCR. In the table there are roughly 380,000 clones, approximately 89% of which are singletons. Sequencing was carried out using PBMCs or T cells enriched from blood (not recorded which). The receptor set was obtained from a man younger than 45 who had recovered from COVID-19.

This chain links TRBV3-1 (or the pseudogene TRBV3-2) with TRBJ1-2, with 9 nucleotides matching TRBD1. In germline, CDR1 is LGHDT, CDR2 YNNKEL (reference sequence). V lost 2 bases and J lost 9; bases outside the gene matches: 4. The CDR3 covers 13 residues. CDR3 DNA sequence: TGTGCCAGCAGCCAATCGGACAGGGGTAGCTACACCTTC. Its protein product is CASSQSDRGSYTF.

The chain links TRBV27 to TRBJ2-5; 7 nucleotides agree with TRBD1. Germline trimming cut 5 bases from V and 4 bases from J; bases unmatched to any gene: 4. This CDR3 contains 13 residues. The germline V gene encodes CDR1 MNHEY and CDR2 SMNVEV (reference sequence). CDR3 in DNA: TGTGCCAGCAGTCCACGACAGGGAGAGACCCAGTACTTC. Its translation: CASSPRQGETQYF.

The chain links TRBV9 to TRBJ1-6; maybe TRBD1 (5 bases). Trimming left V 0 bases short and J 5 bases short, with 9 bases between. The germline CDR1 and CDR2 sequences are SGDLS and YYNGEE. The CDR3 spans 15 residues. The CDR3 reads CASSVAGLDNSPLHF. The CDR3 nucleotides read TGTGCCAGCAGCGTAGCAGGGTTGGATAATTCACCCCTCCACTTT.

The chain recombines TRBV5-1 with TRBJ2-2; 11 bases are shared with TRBD2. The trim removed 2 bases at V and 6 bases at J, leaving 9 bases unmatched. This CDR3 has 17 amino acids. Germline loops: CDR1 SGHRS, CDR2 YFSETQ. CDR3 loop: CASSFPASGGPAGELFF. CDR3 coding DNA: TGCGCCAGCAGCTTCCCAGCTAGCGGGGGGCCTGCCGGGGAGCTGTTTTTT.

The chain joins TRBV19 to TRBJ1-5, with 9 positions matching TRBD1. From germline, CDR1 is LNHDA and CDR2 SQIVND (reference sequence). J was trimmed by 0 bases and V by 1 base; bases with no gene match: 10. CDR3 size: 19 residues. Written as DNA, the CDR3 is TGTGCCAGTAGTATAGGACCGGGACAGGGTAAGGTTAGCAATCAGCCCCAGCATTTT. Encoded protein: CASSIGPGQGKVSNQPQHF.

This clone was observed a handful of times. The V gene is TRBV30, the J gene TRBJ1-3, with 7 bases aligning to TRBD1. The CDR3 consists of 17 residues. Germline-derived CDR1 and CDR2 are GTSNPN and SVGIG (reference sequence). Losses at the gene ends were 1 base for V and 0 bases for J; bases not matched to a gene: 9. In DNA form, the CDR3 reads TGTGCCTGGAGTGGCCGATACAGGGGAGGCTCTGGAAACACCATATATTTT. Translating it yields CAWSGRYRGGSGNTIYF.

This chain connects TRBV6-1 to TRBJ2-5; 11 nucleotides align to TRBD1. The germline V gene encodes CDR1 MNHNS and CDR2 SASEGT. The CDR3 is 17 amino acids. The trim removed 4 bases at V and 0 bases at J, leaving 7 bases unmatched. The DNA for the CDR3 is TGTGCCAGCAGTGGGACCGGGACAGGGGGTTACCAAGAGACCCAGTACTTC. Translating gives CASSGTGTGGYQETQYF.

The genes are TRBV27 and TRBJ2-3; D perhaps matches TRBD2 (5 bases). Deletions cut 6 bases from V and 1 base from J, with 8 bases between. The CDR3 runs to 13 residues. CDR1 and CDR2 (germline): MNHEY, SMNVEV (reference sequence). Here the CDR3 reads CASRGSGTDTQYF. The CDR3 nucleotides are TGTGCCAGCAGGGGGAGTGGCACAGATACGCAGTATTTT.

The chain uses TRBV29-1 and TRBJ2-7; TRBD1 matches at 8 bases. There are 14 residues in the CDR3. Germline V gene data show CDR1 as SQVTM and CDR2 as ANQGSEA. Losses at the gene ends were 6 bases for V and 1 base for J; bases not matched to a gene: 8. The CDR3 protein is CSVTGGDSSYEQYF. CDR3 bases: TGCAGCGTCACAGGGGGAGACAGTTCCTACGAGCAGTACTTC.

This chain uses TRBV6-2 or TRBV6-3 with TRBJ2-5; TRBD2 agrees at 7 bases. This CDR3 has 13 amino acids. V trimming: 2 bases; J trimming: 5 bases; junction bases outside the gene matches: 2. CDR1 is MNHEY, CDR2 SVGEGT, per germline. DNA for the CDR3: TGTGCCAGCAGTTACGTCGGGAGGGAGACCCAGTACTTC. Translating gives CASSYVGRETQYF.

The gene calls are TRBV4-1 and TRBJ2-7, with TRBD2 matching 7 bases. Germline V gives CDR1 MGHRA, CDR2 YSYEKL. The length of the CDR3 is 13 residues. J gave up 3 bases and V 4 bases, and 3 bases lay outside the gene matches. The CDR3 DNA reads as TGCGCCAGCAGCCGAGGACTAGACTACGAGCAGTACTTC. This sequence encodes CASSRGLDYEQYF.

CDR3 DNA sequence: TGTGCCAGCTCGCCGACTATTACAGATACGCAGTATTTT. This encodes CASSPTITDTQYF. This chain joins TRBV18 and TRBJ2-3, with a tentative D call TRBD2 (5 bases). CDR3 length equals 13 residues. Germline values: CDR1 KGHSH, CDR2 LQKENI. Trimming took 6 bases from V and 3 from J, leaving 10 bases between them.

The CDR3: CATSRREENTEAFF. In DNA, the CDR3 is TGTGCCACCAGCAGAAGGGAGGAGAACACTGAAGCTTTCTTT. The chain uses TRBV15 and TRBJ1-1; unclear D gene. V was shortened by 2 bases and J by 1 base, with 8 bases between the two germline ends. The CDR3 sequence is 14 residues long. Germline CDR1 is LNHNV and CDR2 is YYDKDF (reference sequence).

V gene TRBV13 combines with J gene TRBJ2-2; 11 bases are a match to TRBD2. Losses at the gene ends were 3 bases for V and 6 bases for J; bases not matched to a gene: 6. The CDR3 totals 16 residues. Germline V gene data show CDR1 as PRHDT and CDR2 as FYEKMQ (reference sequence). CDR3 protein: CASSFPDSGGAGELFF. The CDR3 DNA reads as TGTGCCAGCAGCTTCCCCGATAGCGGGGGGGCCGGGGAGCTGTTTTTT. Drawing the rest from reference TRBV13 and TRBJ2-2, the complete variable domain is AAGVIQSPRHLIKEKRETATLKCYPIPRHDTVYWYQQGPGQDPQFLISFYEKMQSDKGSIPDRFSAQQFSDYHSELNMSSLELGDSALYFCASSFPDSGGAGELFFGEGSRLTVL.

The chain links TRBV30 to TRBJ1-5; D remains ambiguous. The germline V gene encodes CDR1 GTSNPN and CDR2 SVGIG (reference sequence). This CDR3 is 13 amino acids long. The V end was cut by 2 bases, the J end by 3 bases, with 8 bases between. This CDR3 is CAWSSDTNQPQHF. The DNA of the CDR3 is TGTGCCTGGAGTTCAGACACCAATCAGCCCCAGCATTTT.

V usage is TRBV30 and J usage is TRBJ2-3; TRBD2 is a possible D gene (5 bases). CDR3 length equals 16 residues. CDR1 and CDR2 from the germline V gene are GTSNPN and SVGIG (reference sequence). The V end was cut by 0 bases, the J end by 2 bases, with 15 bases between. The CDR3 DNA sequence: TGTGCCTGGAGTGTAGGTACGGGATCGGTCACAGATACGCAGTATTTT. Its translation is CAWSVGTGSVTDTQYF.

The table lists this clone with a count of one. The junction differs from germline at one of its ends, possibly a read error. V and J are TRBV7-9 and TRBJ1-2; no reliable D call. The CDR3 contains 12 residues. Germline V gives CDR1 SEHNR, CDR2 FQNEAQ (reference sequence). The CDR3 DNA is TGTGCCAGCAGCTTAGATCTACAGAAATTTGCCTTC. This codes for CASSLDLQKFAF.

The rearrangement uses TRBV5-1 and TRBJ2-2; D remains unclear. The germline V gene has CDR1 SGHRS and CDR2 YFSETQ. The CDR3 runs to 11 residues. Trimming took 7 bases from V and 4 from J, leaving 5 bases between them. DNA for the CDR3: TGCGCCAGCTCGGTCACCGGGGAGCTGTTTTTT. Residues: CASSVTGELFF.

This chain joins TRBV10-3 and TRBJ1-4; 7 bases fit TRBD1. The CDR3 sequence is 14 residues long. J was trimmed by 6 bases and V by 10 bases; bases with no gene match: 11. From germline, CDR1 is ENHRY and CDR2 SYGVKD. The CDR3 sequence: CATKVQGLDEKLFF. CDR3 bases: TGTGCCACCAAAGTACAGGGGTTGGATGAAAAACTGTTTTTT.

This chain joins TRBV2 and TRBJ2-5; possible D gene TRBD1, 5 bases. V lost 5 bases to trimming and J lost 0 bases, with 13 bases between them. The CDR3 covers 15 residues. Per the germline V gene, CDR1 is SNHLY and CDR2 is FYNNEI. The CDR3, as DNA: TGTGCCAGCAGTCCCTACGGACACAACCAAGAGACCCAGTACTTC. It encodes CASSPYGHNQETQYF.

This chain uses TRBV9 with TRBJ2-5, with D possibly matching TRBD2 (7 bases). Germline V gene data show CDR1 as SGDLS and CDR2 as YYNGEE. The CDR3 runs to 16 residues. Trimming took 0 bases from V and 5 from J, leaving 17 bases between them. The CDR3 sequence is CASSVGLVGGPETQYF. The DNA of the CDR3 is TGTGCCAGCAGCGTAGGTCTAGTGGGGGGGCCGGAGACCCAGTACTTC.

J is TRBJ1-1 and V is TRBV7-9; perhaps TRBD1 as D (5 bases). Trimming shortened V by 0 bases and J by 0 bases, and 17 bases separated the two germline ends. The CDR3 covers 18 residues. In germline, CDR1 is SEHNR, CDR2 FQNEAQ (reference sequence). CDR3 sequence (DNA): TGTGCCAGCAGCTTAGCGGAGGGGCCGGTCGGAATGAACACTGAAGCTTTCTTT. It yields the protein CASSLAEGPVGMNTEAFF.

The chain combines TRBV11-2 with TRBJ1-2; D gene uncertain. The CDR3 loop spans 12 amino acids. Deletions cut 5 bases from V and 9 bases from J, with 13 bases between. Germline V CDR1 and CDR2: SGHAT, FQNNGV. DNA of the CDR3: TGTGCCAGCAGCCCTAGCCCGGTTAGCTACACCTTC. Amino acids: CASSPSPVSYTF.

The gene calls are TRBV5-1 and TRBJ2-7; TRBD1 agrees at 7 bases. The CDR3 is 14 amino acids. V lost 2 bases, J lost 4 bases, and 6 bases stayed unmatched. Germline V gene lookup returns CDR1 SGHRS and CDR2 YFSETQ. CDR3 nucleotide sequence: TGCGCCAGCAGCTTCGAATTGACAGGGTACGAGCAGTACTTC. This encodes CASSFELTGYEQYF.

V gene TRBV11-2 combines with J gene TRBJ1-2, with D hard to call. Germline CDR1 reads SGHAT; CDR2 reads FQNNGV. With 1 base removed from V and 8 bases from J, the gap between germline ends came to 11 bases. This CDR3 is built from 13 residues. CDR3 DNA sequence: TGTGCCAGCAGCTTAGCAGACTTCGGCGGCTACACCTTC. Its translation is CASSLADFGGYTF.

The CDR3 region has the DNA TGTGCCAGCAGTGGTTCAGGGTCGAGCACAGATACGCAGTATTTT. It encodes CASSGSGSSTDTQYF. The chain carries TRBV6-4 and TRBJ2-3, with a weak D call TRBD1 (5 bases). Per the germline V gene, CDR1 is MRHNA and CDR2 is SNTAGT. V was trimmed by 4 bases and J by 0 bases, leaving 11 bases between them. There are 15 residues in the CDR3.

This clone was picked up one time. This chain joins TRBV6-5 and TRBJ2-1; weak D call: TRBD2 (6 bases). Germline CDR1 MNHEY, CDR2 SVGAGI. The CDR3 is made up of 14 amino acids. V was trimmed by 9 bases and J by 4 bases, leaving 16 bases between them. For the CDR3, the DNA is TGTGCCAGTGTTCCCGTGGCGGGGTACAATGAGCAGTTCTTC. Its protein product is CASVPVAGYNEQFF.

In this sample, this clone turned up a few times. The chain employs TRBV6-7 and TRBJ2-7; TRBD1 matches 7 bases. TRBV6-7 is designated an ORF whose function remains uncertain. The V segment lost 2 bases and the J segment 3 bases; nucleotides outside the gene matches: 10. CDR3 size: 16 residues. The CDR3 spells CASSYSRRGRNYEQYF. The CDR3 DNA reads TGTGCCAGCAGTTACAGCCGTAGGGGGCGCAACTACGAGCAGTACTTC.

The chain carries TRBV7-9 and TRBJ1-6; TRBD1 matches 7 bases. The V segment lost 4 bases and the J segment 7 bases; nucleotides outside the gene matches: 10. Per germline, CDR1 SEHNR and CDR2 FQNEAQ (reference sequence). The CDR3 is 16 amino acids. CDR3 protein: CASSSPTGEKNSPLHF. CDR3 bases: TGTGCCAGCAGCTCACCCACAGGGGAGAAAAATTCACCCCTCCACTTT.

This clone was detected only once. The rearrangement uses TRBV19 and TRBJ1-5, with 10 bases fitting TRBD1. J was trimmed by 2 bases and V by 8 bases; bases with no gene match: 12. This CDR3 has 17 amino acids. Germline-derived CDR1 and CDR2 are LNHDA and SQIVND (reference sequence). The CDR3 sequence: CASVTGTGARGNQPQHF. CDR3 nucleotides: TGTGCCAGTGTCACCGGGACAGGGGCGAGGGGCAATCAGCCCCAGCATTTT.